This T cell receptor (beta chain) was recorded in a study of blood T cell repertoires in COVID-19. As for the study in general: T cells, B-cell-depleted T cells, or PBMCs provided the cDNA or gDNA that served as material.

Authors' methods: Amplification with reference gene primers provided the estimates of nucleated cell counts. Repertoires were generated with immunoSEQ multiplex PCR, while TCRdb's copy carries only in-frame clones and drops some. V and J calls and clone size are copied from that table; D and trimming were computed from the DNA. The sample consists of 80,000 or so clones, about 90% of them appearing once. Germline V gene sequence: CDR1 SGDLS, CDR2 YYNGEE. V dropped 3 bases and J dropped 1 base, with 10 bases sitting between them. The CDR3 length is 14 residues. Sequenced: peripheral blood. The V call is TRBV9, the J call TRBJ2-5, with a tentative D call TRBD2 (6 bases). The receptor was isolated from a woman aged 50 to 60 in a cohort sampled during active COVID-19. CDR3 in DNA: TGTGCCAGCAGCGCGTTTAGCGGCCAAGAGACCCAGTACTTC. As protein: CASSAFSGQETQYF.